This T cell receptor (beta chain) derives from a study of T cell responses to AZD1222 COVID-19 vaccine. The CDR3 runs 14 residues. V lost 5 bases and J lost 7; bases outside the gene matches: 9. In germline, CDR1 is MNHNY, CDR2 SVGAGI (reference sequence). Generated by immunoSEQ multiplex PCR, the TCRdb table keeps only in-frame clones and is missing some. Among about 50,000 clones listed, around nine tenths were seen once. The receptor's source is an adult in good health. Specimen: peripheral blood, collected on day 0 of AZD1222 vaccination. V is TRBV6-6 and J is TRBJ1-2; 8 bases line up with TRBD1. CDR3 loop: CASSKDREEAGYTF. CDR3 sequence (DNA): TGTGCCAGCAGTAAGGACAGGGAAGAGGCTGGCTACACCTTC.